Here is one T cell receptor beta chain with its context. Its antigen is currently not known. Base-call qualities are not available, and no considerably larger clone is one nucleotide away. The sample comes from a study of cytotoxic CD8 clonotypes in ibrutinib-treated CLL (dated by TCRdb to the early 2020s). As for the study more broadly: The cohort had about a dozen relapsed/refractory and about 15 treatment-naive patients; 17 were IGHV unmutated. Responses were partial in some 24 patients and complete in 2; after median approximately 66 months follow-up, about 14 stayed in remission and some twelve progressed. Response samples were obtained after a median of 12 months of treatment, with a range of roughly 6 to 40 months. On average, each sample yielded 255,043 productive templates and 94,082 productive rearrangements. Longitudinal samples were available for about 30% of the 86 trial participants. Cryopreserved peripheral blood mononuclear cells were collected at three points: before therapy, at response, and at either sustained remission or disease progression.

Approximately 2 micrograms of genomic DNA were extracted from cryopreserved PBMCs for TCR beta library preparation. High-throughput TCR beta sequencing was performed on longitudinal blood samples from CLL patients receiving ibrutinib monotherapy. Patients were enrolled in a phase 2 open-label single-center ibrutinib monotherapy trial. What the study reported, not specific to this receptor: Clonality rose at ibrutinib response, remained stable during sustained remission, and dropped back toward baseline at progression. Sampling times were not matched between sustained-remission and progressing patients, and lymph node repertoires were not studied. Baseline clonality was found to be higher than that of age-matched healthy donors and was strongly correlated with circulating CD8+ T-cell counts. Public clonotypes were rare and either shrank or stayed stable during treatment, and the rise in clonality at ibrutinib response reflected expansion of private clonotypes.

For CDR1 and CDR2, the germline V gene lists LGHNA and YSLEER. The cysteine opens and the phenylalanine closes a CDR3 of 16 amino acids. Only the CDR3 part of the read is kept: 48 bases, read in frame from the first base. The V and J ends are trimmed by 1 base and 2 bases, leaving 12 bases between them. Each clonotype received, on average, 10x coverage in deep resolution sequencing performed on a MiSeq, where the target depth lay between 1 in 1 million and 1 in 200,000 T cells. TCR beta libraries were generated with the immunoSEQ hsTCRB Kit. Per the authors' processing: The data were analyzed with ImmunoSEQ Analyzer and ImmunoSEQ Data Assistant, and V, D and J gene assignments followed IMGT definitions. Clonality, which ranges from 0 to 1, was calculated as one minus the normalized Shannon entropy of productive rearrangement frequencies. Only overrepresented clonotypes making up at least 0.05% of the repertoire of each patient were included in the public clonotype analysis. About a dozen age-matched healthy donor repertoires from immuneACCESS served as clonality controls. As stored in TCRdb, this immuneACCESS dataset retains in-frame rearrangements with V and J assigned. A fraction of the clones does not appear; measured against another copy, unresolved V genes explain less than half of the discrepancy, and the remainder lacks a known reason. V, J and clone size are those of that table, while D and trimming were read from the DNA. The sample data list some 310,000 clones, and more than 65% of these were observed just once. Of the sample, 6.5% to 8.5% falls within the top ten clones.

The rearrangement joined TRBV4-3 to TRBJ2-1; the D gene is perhaps TRBD2, on 5 matching bases. Material: PBMCs, obtained before ibrutinib treatment. This sequence was found in a human donor with chronic lymphocytic leukemia. This receptor carries the CDR3 CASSQGAATAYNEQFF. The nucleotide sequence reads TGCGCCAGCAGCCAAGGAGCGGCTACTGCCTACAATGAGCAGTTCTTC.